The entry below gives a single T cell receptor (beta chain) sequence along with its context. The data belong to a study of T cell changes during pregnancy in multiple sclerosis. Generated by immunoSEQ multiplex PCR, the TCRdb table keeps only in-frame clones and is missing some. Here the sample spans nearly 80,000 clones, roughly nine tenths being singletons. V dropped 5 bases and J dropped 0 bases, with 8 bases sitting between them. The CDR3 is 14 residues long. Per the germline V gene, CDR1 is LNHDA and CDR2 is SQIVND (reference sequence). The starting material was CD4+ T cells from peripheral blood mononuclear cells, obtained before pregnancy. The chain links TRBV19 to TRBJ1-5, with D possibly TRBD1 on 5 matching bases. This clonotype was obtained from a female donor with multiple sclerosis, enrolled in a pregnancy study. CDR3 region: CASSATGSNQPQHF. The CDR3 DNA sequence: TGTGCCAGTAGTGCCACAGGTAGCAATCAGCCCCAGCATTTT.